This T cell receptor beta chain was recovered during a study of Graves' ophthalmopathy and Graves' hyperthyroidism. Study as a whole: Ophthalmopathy absent within 18 months of follow-up marked hyperthyroidism as stable.

V was clipped by 1 base and J by 14 bases, with 12 bases between them. This CDR3 has 13 amino acids. Germline-derived CDR1 and CDR2 are SGHTA and FQGNSA. RNA transcripts were the template, and TCR beta CDR3 regions were amplified from them. First-round RT-PCR employed HTBI primers, with a second-round multiplex PCR after it. TCRdb independently ran MiXCR on the multiplex PCR reads; one entry per CDR3 protein. This sample has around 1.1 million distinct CDR3 sequences, with roughly two fifths found just once. This clonotype was seen repeatedly, ten times or more. Its antigen is as yet unknown. Findings of the study overall: Most expanded thyroid clonotypes above 0.001 frequency also appeared in blood.

The chain recombines TRBV7-2 with TRBJ1-6; weak D call: TRBD1 (5 bases). The sequenced sample consisted of peripheral blood or thyroid tissue (not recorded which). The receptor was derived from an adult man with Graves' hyperthyroidism. The CDR3 DNA reads as TGTGCCAGCAGCTTAGTTTCGACGGGGGCCCTCCACTTT. Amino acid sequence: CASSLVSTGALHF.